The clone carrying this T cell receptor beta chain was seen repeatedly, ten times or more. This specimen belongs to a study of human T cells and chemical hapten exposure. Across the study: In the sensitization step, 2% DPC was placed on about 2 cm by about 2 cm of upper inner arm skin.

The CDR3 runs to 15 residues. From germline, CDR1 is LNHNV and CDR2 YYDKDF (reference sequence). With 2 bases removed from V and 2 bases from J, the gap between germline ends came to 12 bases. TCRdb analysed the RACE reads with MiXCR anew, one entry per CDR3 protein. Of approximately 84,000 distinct CDR3 sequences in the sample, 11% are singletons; the top ten hold around 1.6%. The time point denotes: patch test 2, 6 weeks after DPC sensitization. Treatment given: therapeutic diphenylcyclopropenone sensitization with weekly scalp DPC. Investigators collected blood before applying each patch test. This receptor was taken from a man between 18 and 29 years old with alopecia areata. Some clones in this sample may be carry-over from other donors' samples. This material consisted of whole blood, taken in connection with sensitization to the hapten diphenylcyclopropenone (DPC). The V call is TRBV15, the J call TRBJ1-1; maybe TRBD1 (6 bases). CDR3 residues: CATSRRTDVNTEAFF. DNA of the CDR3: TGTGCCACCAGCAGAAGGACAGACGTTAACACTGAAGCTTTCTTT.